The present T cell receptor (beta chain) was sequenced within a study of T cell changes during pregnancy in multiple sclerosis. TCRdb's table, derived via immunoSEQ multiplex PCR, lists solely in-frame clones and lacks some. The sample shows 85,000 to 100,000 clones, approximately 92% of them seen only once. This clone was detected only once. CDR1 is LNHDA and CDR2 is SQIVND in the germline V gene (reference sequence). After removal of 6 bases from V and 1 base from J, the junction contained 3 bases not matched to a gene. CDR3 size: 14 residues. The chain couples TRBV19 to TRBJ2-3, with 8 bases aligning to TRBD1. Sequenced material: peripheral blood, taken after pregnancy. This receptor was obtained from a female donor with multiple sclerosis, enrolled in a pregnancy study. Here the CDR3 reads CASRDRAGTDTQYF. The CDR3 nucleotides are TGTGCCAGTAGGGACAGGGCTGGCACAGATACGCAGTATTTT.